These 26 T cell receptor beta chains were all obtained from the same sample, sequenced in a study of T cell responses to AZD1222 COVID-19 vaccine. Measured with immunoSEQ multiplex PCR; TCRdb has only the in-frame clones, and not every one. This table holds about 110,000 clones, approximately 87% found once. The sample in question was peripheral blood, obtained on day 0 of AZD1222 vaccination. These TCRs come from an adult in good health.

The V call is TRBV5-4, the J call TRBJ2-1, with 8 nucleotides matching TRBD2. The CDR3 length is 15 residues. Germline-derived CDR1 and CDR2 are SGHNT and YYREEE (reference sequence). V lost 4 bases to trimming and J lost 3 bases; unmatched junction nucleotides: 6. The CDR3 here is CASSASGGLYNEQFF. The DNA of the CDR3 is TGTGCCAGCAGCGCAAGCGGGGGCCTCTACAATGAGCAGTTCTTC. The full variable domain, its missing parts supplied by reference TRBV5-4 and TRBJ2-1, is ETGVTQSPTHLIKTRGQQVTLRCSSQSGHNTVSWYQQALGQGPQFIFQYYREEENGRGNFPPRFSGLQFPNYSSELNVNALELDDSALYLCASSASGGLYNEQFFGPGTRLTVL.

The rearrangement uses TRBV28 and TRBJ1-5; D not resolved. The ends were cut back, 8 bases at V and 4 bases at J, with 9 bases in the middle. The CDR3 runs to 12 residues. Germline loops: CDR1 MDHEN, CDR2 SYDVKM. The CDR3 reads CASDVGNQPQHF. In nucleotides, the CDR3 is TGTGCCAGCGACGTGGGGAATCAGCCCCAGCATTTT.

CDR3 DNA sequence: TGTGCCAGCAGCTCTCTGCGGGTGGGGAGCTCCTATAATTCACCCCTCCACTTT. Translating it yields CASSSLRVGSSYNSPLHF. The chain joins TRBV7-3 to TRBJ1-6; D remains unclear. Germline loops: CDR1 SGHTA, CDR2 FQGTGA. This CDR3 comprises 18 residues. The ends were cut back, 4 bases at V and 0 bases at J, with 16 bases in the middle.

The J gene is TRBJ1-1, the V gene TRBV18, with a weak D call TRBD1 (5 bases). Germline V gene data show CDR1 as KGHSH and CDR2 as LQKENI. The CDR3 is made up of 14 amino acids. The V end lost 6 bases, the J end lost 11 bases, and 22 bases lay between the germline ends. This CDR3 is CASSTRAQGGGAFF. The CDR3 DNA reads TGTGCCAGCTCTACAAGGGCGCAGGGAGGAGGTGCTTTCTTT.

CDR3 amino acids: CAAGDRGPSTNEKLFF. The CDR3 DNA follows: TGTGCCGCGGGGGACAGGGGGCCCTCAACTAATGAAAAACTGTTTTTT. The J gene is TRBJ1-4, the V gene TRBV7-9; 12 positions match TRBD1. Germline V lookup: CDR1 SEHNR, CDR2 FQNEAQ (reference sequence). Trimming took 11 bases from V and 0 from J; bases not matched to a gene: 7. This CDR3 has 16 amino acids.

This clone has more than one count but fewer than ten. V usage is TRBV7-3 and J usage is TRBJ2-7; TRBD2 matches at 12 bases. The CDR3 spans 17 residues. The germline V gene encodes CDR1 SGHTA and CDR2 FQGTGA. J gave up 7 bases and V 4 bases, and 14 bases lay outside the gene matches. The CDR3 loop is CASSSPGLAGTRGEQYF. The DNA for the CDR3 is TGTGCCAGCAGCTCGCCCGGACTAGCGGGAACTCGCGGGGAGCAGTACTTC.

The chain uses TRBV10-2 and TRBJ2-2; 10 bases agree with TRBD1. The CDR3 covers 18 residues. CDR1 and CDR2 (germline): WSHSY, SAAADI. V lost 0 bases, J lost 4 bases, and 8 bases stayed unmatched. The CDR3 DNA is TGCGCCAGCAGTGAGTCGGGACAGGGGATTCGAAGCACCGGGGAGCTGTTTTTT. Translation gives CASSESGQGIRSTGELFF.

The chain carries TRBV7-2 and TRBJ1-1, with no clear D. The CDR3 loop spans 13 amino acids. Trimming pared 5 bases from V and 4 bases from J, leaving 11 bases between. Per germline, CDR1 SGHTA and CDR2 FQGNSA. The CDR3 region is CASSQTRGTEAFF. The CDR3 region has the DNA TGTGCCAGCAGCCAGACCCGTGGCACTGAAGCTTTCTTT.

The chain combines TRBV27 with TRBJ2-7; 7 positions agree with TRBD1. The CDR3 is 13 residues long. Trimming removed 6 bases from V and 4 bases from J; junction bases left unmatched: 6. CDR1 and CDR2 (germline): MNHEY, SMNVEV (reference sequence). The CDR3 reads CASRPGGGYEQYF. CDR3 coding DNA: TGTGCCAGCAGACCAGGGGGTGGATACGAGCAGTACTTC.

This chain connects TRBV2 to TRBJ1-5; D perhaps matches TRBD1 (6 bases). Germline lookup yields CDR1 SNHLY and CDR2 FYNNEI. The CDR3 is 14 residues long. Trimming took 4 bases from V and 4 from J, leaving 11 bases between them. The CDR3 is CASSGQGRNQPQHF. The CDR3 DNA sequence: TGTGCCAGCAGTGGTCAGGGGAGGAATCAGCCCCAGCATTTT. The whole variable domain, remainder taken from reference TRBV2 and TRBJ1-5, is EPEVTQTPSHQVTQMGQEVILRCVPISNHLYFYWYRQILGQKVEFLVSFYNNEISEKSEIFDDQFSVERPDGSNFTLKIRSTKLEDSAMYFCASSGQGRNQPQHFGDGTRLSIL.

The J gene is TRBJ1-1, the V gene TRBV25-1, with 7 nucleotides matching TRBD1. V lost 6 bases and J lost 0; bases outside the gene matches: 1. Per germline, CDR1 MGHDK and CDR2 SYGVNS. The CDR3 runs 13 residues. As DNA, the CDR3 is TGTGCCAGCAGCAGGGGGATGAACACTGAAGCTTTCTTT. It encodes CASSRGMNTEAFF.

CDR3 residues: CASSGTGRQYGYTF. The CDR3 bases are TGTGCCAGCAGCGGGACAGGCAGGCAGTATGGCTACACCTTC. This chain joins TRBV7-8 and TRBJ1-2; 8 positions agree with TRBD1. The germline CDR1 and CDR2 sequences are SGHVS and FQNEAQ. The CDR3 contains 14 residues. J gave up 5 bases and V 5 bases, and 7 bases lay outside the gene matches.

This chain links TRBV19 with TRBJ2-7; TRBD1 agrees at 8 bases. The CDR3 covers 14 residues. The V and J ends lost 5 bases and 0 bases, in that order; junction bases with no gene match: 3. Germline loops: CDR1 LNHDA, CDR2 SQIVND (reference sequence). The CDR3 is CASSAGQASYEQYF. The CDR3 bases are TGTGCCAGTAGTGCGGGACAGGCCTCCTACGAGCAGTACTTC.

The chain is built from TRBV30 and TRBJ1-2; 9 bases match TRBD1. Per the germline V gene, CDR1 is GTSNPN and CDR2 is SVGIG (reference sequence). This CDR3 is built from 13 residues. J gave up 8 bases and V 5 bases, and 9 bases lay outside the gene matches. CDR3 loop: CAWGTGNVVGYTF. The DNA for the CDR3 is TGTGCCTGGGGGACAGGGAATGTTGTGGGCTACACCTTC.

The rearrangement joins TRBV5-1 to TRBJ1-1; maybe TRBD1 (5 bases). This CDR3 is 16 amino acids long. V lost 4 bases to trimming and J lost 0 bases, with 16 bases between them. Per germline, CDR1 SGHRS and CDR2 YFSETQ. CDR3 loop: CASSLRGVAMNTEAFF. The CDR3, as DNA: TGCGCCAGCAGCCTACGAGGGGTAGCTATGAACACTGAAGCTTTCTTT.

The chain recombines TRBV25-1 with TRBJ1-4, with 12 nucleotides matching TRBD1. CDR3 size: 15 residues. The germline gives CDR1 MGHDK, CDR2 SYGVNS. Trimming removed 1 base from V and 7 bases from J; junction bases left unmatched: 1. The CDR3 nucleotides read TGTGCCAGCAGTGAATGGGGACAGGGGGCTGAAAAACTGTTTTTT. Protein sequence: CASSEWGQGAEKLFF.

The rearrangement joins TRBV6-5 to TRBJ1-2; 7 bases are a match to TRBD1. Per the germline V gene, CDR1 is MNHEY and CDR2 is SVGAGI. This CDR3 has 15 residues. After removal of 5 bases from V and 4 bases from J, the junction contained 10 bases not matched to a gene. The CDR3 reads CASSNQTGRVYGYTF. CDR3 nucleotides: TGTGCCAGCAGTAACCAGACAGGGAGAGTCTATGGCTACACCTTC.

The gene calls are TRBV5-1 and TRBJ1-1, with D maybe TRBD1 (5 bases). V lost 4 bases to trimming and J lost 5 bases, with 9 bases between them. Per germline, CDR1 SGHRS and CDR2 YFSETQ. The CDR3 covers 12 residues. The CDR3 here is CASSAGGTEAFF. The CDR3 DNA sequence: TGCGCCAGCAGCGCCGGGGGGACTGAAGCTTTCTTT.

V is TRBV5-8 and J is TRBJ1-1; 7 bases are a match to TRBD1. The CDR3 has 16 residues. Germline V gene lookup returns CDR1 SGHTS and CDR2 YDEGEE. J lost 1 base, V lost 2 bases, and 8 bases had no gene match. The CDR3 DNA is TGTGCCAGCAGCTTTACTTCCGGGACAGCGAACACTGAAGCTTTCTTT. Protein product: CASSFTSGTANTEAFF.

CDR3 loop: CAISDQAGELGGYTF. CDR3 coding DNA: TGTGCCATCAGTGATCAGGCAGGGGAGTTGGGAGGCTACACCTTC. The chain employs TRBV10-3 and TRBJ1-2; D might be TRBD1 (6 bases). CDR1 is ENHRY, CDR2 SYGVKD, per germline. This CDR3 has 15 amino acids. Trimming cost V 3 bases and J 8 bases, with 19 bases left between them.

The CDR3 nucleotides are TGTGCCAGCTCACCATCCATTTCGGAGGGGGCCTATGGCTACACCTTC. Translating it yields CASSPSISEGAYGYTF. The V gene is TRBV18, the J gene TRBJ1-2, with 7 bases matching TRBD1. CDR1 and CDR2 (germline): KGHSH, LQKENI. The CDR3 covers 16 residues. J was trimmed by 4 bases and V by 2 bases; bases with no gene match: 10.

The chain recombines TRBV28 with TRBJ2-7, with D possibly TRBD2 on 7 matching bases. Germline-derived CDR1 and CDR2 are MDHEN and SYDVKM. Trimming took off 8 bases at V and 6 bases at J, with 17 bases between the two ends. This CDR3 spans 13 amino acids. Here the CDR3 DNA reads TGTGCCAGCGGAGGGGGGGGCGGACCCGAGCAGTACTTC. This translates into CASGGGGGPEQYF.

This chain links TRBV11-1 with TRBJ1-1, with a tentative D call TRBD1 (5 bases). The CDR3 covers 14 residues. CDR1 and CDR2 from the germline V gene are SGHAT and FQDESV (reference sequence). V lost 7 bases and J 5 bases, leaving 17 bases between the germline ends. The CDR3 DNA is TGTGCCAGCACCCCTAAGGGGCTGTGGACTGAAGCTTTCTTT. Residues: CASTPKGLWTEAFF. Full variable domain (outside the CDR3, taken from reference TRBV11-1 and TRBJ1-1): EAEVAQSPRYKITEKSQAVAFWCDPISGHATLYWYRQILGQGPELLVQFQDESVVDDSQLPKDRFSAERLKGVDSTLKIQPAELGDSAMYLCASTPKGLWTEAFFGQGTRLTVV.

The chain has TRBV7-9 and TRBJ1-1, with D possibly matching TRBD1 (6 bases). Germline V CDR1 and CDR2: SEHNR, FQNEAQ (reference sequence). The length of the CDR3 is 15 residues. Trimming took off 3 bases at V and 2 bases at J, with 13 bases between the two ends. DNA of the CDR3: TGTGCCAGCAGCTTGGCCACAGGGTCCAACACTGAAGCTTTCTTT. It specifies CASSLATGSNTEAFF.

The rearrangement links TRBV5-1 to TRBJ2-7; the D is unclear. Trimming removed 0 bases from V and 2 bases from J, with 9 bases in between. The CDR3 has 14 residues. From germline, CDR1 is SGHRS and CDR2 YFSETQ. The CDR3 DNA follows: TGCGCCAGCAGCTTGGAGCAGGATACCTACGAGCAGTACTTC. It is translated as CASSLEQDTYEQYF. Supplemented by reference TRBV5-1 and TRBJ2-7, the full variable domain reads KAGVTQTPRYLIKTRGQQVTLSCSPISGHRSVSWYQQTPGQGLQFLFEYFSETQRNKGNFPGRFSGRQFSNSRSEMNVSTLELGDSALYLCASSLEQDTYEQYFGPGTRLTVT.

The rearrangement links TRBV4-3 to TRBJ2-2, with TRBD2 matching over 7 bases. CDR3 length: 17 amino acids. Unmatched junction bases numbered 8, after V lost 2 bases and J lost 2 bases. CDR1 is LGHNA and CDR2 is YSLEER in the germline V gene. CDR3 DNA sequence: TGCGCCAGCAGCCAATTCTCCCTAGCGGAAAACACCGGGGAGCTGTTTTTT. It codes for CASSQFSLAENTGELFF.